These T cell receptor beta chains were read from a single sample in a study of blood T cell repertoires in COVID-19. Only in-frame clones appear in the TCRdb table, and some are missing; sequencing was by immunoSEQ multiplex PCR. The table has 95,000 to 150,000 clones, 55% to 75% seen once. Material: peripheral blood. The receptors originated from a human donor with acute or convalescent COVID-19. The donor label of this sample is uncertain. Each CDR3 is given with its conserved first and last residue. Each record gives: V gene, J gene, clone size, D gene, CDR3 protein, CDR3 DNA. The D gene is left open where the match is weak. Some rows have no size entry. The others give once, few or many, or a class for an expanded clone.

>TRBV4-1|TRBJ2-6|once|TRBD1
CASSQGLQGAGANVLTF
TGCGCCAGCAGCCAAGGACTACAGGGGGCTGGGGCCAACGTCCTGACTTTC
>TRBV18|TRBJ2-1|-|TRBD2
CASSPLSGGLGEQFF
TGTGCCAGCTCACCACTAAGCGGGGGCTTGGGGGAGCAGTTCTTC
>TRBV7-8|TRBJ1-1|-|-
CASSLVVAGVNTEAFF
TGTGCCAGCAGCTTAGTGGTAGCGGGAGTGAACACTGAAGCTTTCTTT
>TRBV19|TRBJ2-5|-|TRBD2
CASSIGGGGARKTQYF
TGTGCCAGTAGTATAGGGGGCGGGGGGGCCCGAAAGACCCAGTACTTC
>TRBV5-4|TRBJ1-2|-|-
CASSLQASYGGYTF
TGTGCCAGCAGCTTACAGGCCAGTTACGGTGGCTACACCTTC
>TRBV19|TRBJ2-7|-|-
CASSTRELYEQYF
TGTGCCAGTAGTACCCGGGAGTTATACGAGCAGTACTTC
>TRBV6-1|TRBJ2-5|-|TRBD2
CASSVVAGGWSEETQYF
TGTGCCAGCAGTGTGGTAGCGGGGGGGTGGTCAGAAGAGACCCAGTACTTC
>TRBV6-6|TRBJ2-7|-|-
CASSYDSIDEQYF
TGTGCCAGCAGTTACGACAGTATAGACGAGCAGTACTTC
>TRBV5-5|TRBJ2-7|once|TRBD2
CASSSGGYEQYF
TGTGCCAGCAGCTCCGGGGGGTACGAGCAGTACTTC
>TRBV12-2|TRBJ1-3|-|-
CASRTRDRAAGNTIYF
TGTGCAAGTCGCACCCGGGACAGGGCAGCAGGAAACACCATATATTTT
>TRBV6-5|TRBJ1-2|-|TRBD1
CASSRDRVDGYTF
TGTGCCAGCAGCCGGGACAGGGTTGACGGCTACACCTTC
>TRBV3-1/TRBV3-2|TRBJ2-1|-|TRBD2
CASSPPRGGPHNEQFF
TGTGCCAGCAGCCCCCCGCGGGGGGGCCCCCACAATGAGCAGTTCTTC
>TRBV3-1/TRBV3-2|TRBJ2-1|-|TRBD2
CASSQGRLAGGPQVEQFF
TGTGCCAGCAGCCAAGGTCGACTAGCGGGGGGGCCTCAGGTTGAGCAGTTCTTC
>TRBV2|TRBJ1-6|-|TRBD1
CASRLQGNDNSPLHF
TGTGCCAGCAGGTTACAGGGGAATGATAATTCACCCCTCCACTTT
>TRBV6-1|TRBJ1-1|few|-
CASSDRGRGNTEAFF
TGTGCCAGCAGTGACAGGGGACGTGGGAACACTGAAGCTTTCTTT
>TRBV9|TRBJ1-2|-|-
CASSVARGYYGYTF
TGTGCCAGCAGCGTAGCTCGGGGATACTATGGCTACACCTTC
>TRBV10-2|TRBJ1-2|once|-
CASRGGDARGYGYTF
TGCGCCAGCAGGGGAGGGGACGCTCGAGGCTATGGCTACACCTTC
>TRBV6-1|TRBJ2-1|once|-
CASSEVGGAPYNEQFF
TGTGCCAGCAGTGAGGTGGGGGGGGCCCCCTACAATGAGCAGTTCTTC
>TRBV9|TRBJ2-5|-|TRBD2
CASSVEERGSETQYF
TGTGCCAGCAGCGTAGAAGAGCGGGGTTCAGAGACCCAGTACTTC
>TRBV11-3|TRBJ2-1|-|TRBD2
CASSLRGGTYNEQFF
TGTGCCAGCAGCTTACGCGGGGGGACCTACAATGAGCAGTTCTTC
>TRBV7-9|TRBJ2-5|once|-
CASSLTSGNQETQYF
TGTGCCAGCAGCTTAACGTCGGGGAACCAAGAGACCCAGTACTTC
>TRBV12-3/TRBV12-4|TRBJ1-5|-|-
CASTGGENQPQHF
TGTGCCAGCACCGGAGGAGAGAATCAGCCCCAGCATTTT
>TRBV7-9|TRBJ1-1|-|-
CASSVDSMNTEAFF
TGTGCCAGCAGCGTTGACAGCATGAACACTGAAGCTTTCTTT
>TRBV12-5|TRBJ2-6|-|-
CASGPGLSSGANVLTF
TGTGCTAGTGGTCCGGGACTGTCCTCTGGGGCCAACGTCCTGACTTTC
>TRBV7-9|TRBJ1-3|-|-
CASSLRDTSSGNTIYF
TGTGCCAGCAGCTTACGAGACACCAGCTCTGGAAACACCATATATTTT
>TRBV7-2|TRBJ2-2|-|TRBD2
CASSQGPLAGGQGELFF
TGTGCCAGCAGCCAGGGACCTCTAGCGGGGGGGCAAGGGGAGCTGTTTTTT
>TRBV6-5|TRBJ2-5|-|-
CASSSAGDGETQYF
TGTGCCAGCAGTTCCGCAGGGGATGGAGAGACCCAGTACTTC
>TRBV4-2|TRBJ1-2|-|-
CASSHSKPSGYTF
TGTGCCAGCAGCCATTCAAAACCTAGCGGCTACACCTTC
>TRBV2|TRBJ1-6|-|TRBD1
CASSEAGQGIGSPLHF
TGTGCCAGCAGTGAAGCGGGACAGGGGATCGGTTCACCCCTCCACTTT
>TRBV7-8|TRBJ1-2|-|TRBD1
CASSLDGRGFGGYTF
TGTGCCAGCAGCTTAGACGGCAGGGGGTTCGGTGGCTACACCTTC
>TRBV2|TRBJ1-3|-|TRBD1
CASTQGAIGNTIYF
TGTGCCAGCACACAGGGGGCTATCGGAAACACCATATATTTT
>TRBV5-1|TRBJ1-1|few|TRBD1
CASSLQGAGTEAFF
TGCGCCAGCAGCTTACAGGGGGCTGGCACTGAAGCTTTCTTT
>TRBV5-1|TRBJ2-2|once|TRBD1
CASSEPGTGATGELFF
TGCGCCAGCAGCGAGCCCGGGACAGGGGCCACCGGGGAGCTGTTTTTT
>TRBV18|TRBJ2-3|-|-
CASSPLPGVTDTQYF
TGTGCCAGCTCACCTCTGCCCGGAGTGACAGATACGCAGTATTTT
>TRBV21-1|TRBJ1-1|-|-
CASPMEGAPTEAFF
TGTGCCAGCCCAATGGAGGGGGCCCCCACTGAAGCTTTCTTT
>TRBV11-2|TRBJ1-1|few|TRBD1
CASSKMGQITEAFF
TGTGCCAGCAGCAAAATGGGACAGATCACTGAAGCTTTCTTT
>TRBV7-2|TRBJ2-2|-|-
CASSLLSNTGELFF
TGTGCCAGCAGCCTTCTGAGTAACACCGGGGAGCTGTTTTTT
>TRBV5-4|TRBJ2-2|-|-
CASSLAGTGELFF
TGTGCCAGCAGTCTCGCAGGGACCGGGGAGCTGTTTTTT
>TRBV5-1|TRBJ1-5|once|TRBD1
CASSLGTGPPHQPQHF
TGCGCCAGCAGCTTGGGGACAGGACCTCCGCATCAGCCCCAGCATTTT
>TRBV5-6|TRBJ1-4|few|TRBD1
CASRRQGARTNEKLFF
TGTGCCAGCAGAAGACAGGGGGCGAGAACTAATGAAAAACTGTTTTTT
>TRBV2|TRBJ2-3|-|-
CASSLTDTQYF
TGTGCCAGCAGCCTCACAGATACGCAGTATTTT
>TRBV2|TRBJ1-4|-|TRBD1
CASSGGTADEKLFF
TGTGCCAGCAGTGGCGGGACAGCGGATGAAAAACTGTTTTTT
>TRBV13|TRBJ1-6|-|-
CASSFGVGNSPLHF
TGTGCCAGCAGCTTCGGGGTTGGTAATTCACCCCTCCACTTT
>TRBV18|TRBJ1-1|-|TRBD1
CASSPVLTGEAFF
TGTGCCAGCTCACCAGTGTTGACAGGGGAAGCTTTCTTT
>TRBV7-8|TRBJ2-2|-|-
CASRSSGSTGELFF
TGTGCCAGCAGATCCTCCGGGAGCACCGGGGAGCTGTTTTTT
>TRBV11-2|TRBJ1-1|-|-
CASSPITGTSNTEAFF
TGTGCCAGCAGCCCTATTACAGGGACAAGTAACACTGAAGCTTTCTTT
>TRBV29-1|TRBJ1-2|-|TRBD1
CSVDGTGGSYGYTF
TGCAGCGTTGACGGGACAGGGGGCAGCTATGGCTACACCTTC
>TRBV19|TRBJ1-3|-|TRBD1
CASRRTGGEATIYF
TGTGCCAGTAGGCGGACAGGGGGCGAGGCCACCATATATTTT
>TRBV19|TRBJ2-2|-|-
CATQTTYGETGELFF
TGTGCCACCCAGACCACCTACGGAGAGACCGGGGAGCTGTTTTTT
>TRBV27|TRBJ1-2|-|-
CASSPRQGQGYGYTF
TGTGCCAGCAGTCCCCGGCAGGGGCAGGGGTATGGCTACACCTTC
>TRBV5-1|TRBJ1-2|-|-
CASSHGSNDYGYTF
TGCGCCAGCAGCCACGGGTCTAATGACTATGGCTACACCTTC
>TRBV5-1|TRBJ1-2|once|TRBD1
CASKRSTGEGGYTF
TGCGCCAGCAAACGCTCGACAGGGGAGGGTGGCTACACCTTC
>TRBV5-1|TRBJ1-2|-|-
CASSPDRIGYTF
TGCGCCAGCAGCCCGGACAGAATAGGCTACACCTTC
>TRBV19|TRBJ2-7|few|TRBD2
CASSKVAGNSYEQYF
TGTGCCAGTAGTAAGGTAGCGGGGAACTCCTACGAGCAGTACTTC
>TRBV4-2|TRBJ1-5|many|-
CASSHGQPRSPQHF
TGTGCCAGCAGCCACGGACAGCCCCGGTCGCCCCAGCATTTT
>TRBV20-1|TRBJ1-4|-|-
CSARREKLFF
TGCAGTGCTAGGCGAGAAAAACTGTTTTTT
>TRBV5-1|TRBJ2-1|once|-
CASSYYSNEQFF
TGCGCCAGCAGCTACTACTCTAATGAGCAGTTCTTC
>TRBV12-3/TRBV12-4|TRBJ1-5|-|-
CASGRGRHQPQHF
TGTGCCAGCGGTCGAGGGAGGCATCAGCCCCAGCATTTT
>TRBV7-2|TRBJ2-5|once|-
CASSYRGAEGTQYF
TGTGCCAGCAGCTACCGGGGGGCCGAAGGGACCCAGTACTTC